This T cell receptor beta chain was identified during a study of cytomegalovirus exposure and HLA in healthy donors. As for the study in general: The roughly 120 validation repertoires matched the approximately 700 first-cohort repertoires in platform, a later analysis reported.

TCRdb keeps only in-frame clones here, not all; method: immunoSEQ multiplex PCR. This sample yields 180,000 or so clones, of which about nine tenths are seen a single time; 6.5% to 7.5% belongs to the top ten. The study's findings and limits: The authors confirmed in vitro that a few CMV-associated chains were specific for CMV antigens.

The germline V gene encodes CDR1 MRHNA and CDR2 SNTAGT. The CDR3 has 13 residues. Between the trimmed V and J ends, which lost 6 bases and 4 bases, there was a span of 10 bases. About this clone itself: The antigen remains undetermined.

The receptor was isolated from a man aged 30-40 years in good health and CMV-seropositive. This sequence joins TRBV6-4 and TRBJ1-5, with a weak D call TRBD1 (5 bases). Material for sequencing was PBMCs. The CDR3 region is CASSTQENQPQHF. Written as DNA, the CDR3 is TGTGCCAGCAGCACACAGGAAAATCAGCCCCAGCATTTT.